This T cell receptor beta chain was profiled in a study of blood T cell repertoires in COVID-19. Authors' analysis steps: Amplification of reference gene primers was used by the study to estimate nucleated cell counts. Method: immunoSEQ multiplex PCR; TCRdb's copy keeps in-frame clones and lacks some. For V, J and clone size, that table is used; D and trimming come from the DNA. Here the sample spans 200,000 to 250,000 clones, 85% to 90% being singletons. Germline loops: CDR1 SGHVS, CDR2 FNYEAQ. Trimming cost V 1 base and J 2 bases, with 18 bases left between them. This CDR3 is built from 18 residues. The cohort comprised adults aged roughly 18 to 95 years residing in some 24 US areas.

The sample consisted of PBMCs or T cells enriched from blood (not recorded which). The chain is built from TRBV7-6 and TRBJ2-1, with a weak D call TRBD2 (5 bases). This TCR derives from a young woman in a cohort exposed to, infected with or recovered from COVID-19 (not recorded which). Here the CDR3 DNA reads TGTGCCAGCAGCTTAGGTTGGTCGCGGGTCCCGACCTACAATGAGCAGTTCTTC. Translation: CASSLGWSRVPTYNEQFF.